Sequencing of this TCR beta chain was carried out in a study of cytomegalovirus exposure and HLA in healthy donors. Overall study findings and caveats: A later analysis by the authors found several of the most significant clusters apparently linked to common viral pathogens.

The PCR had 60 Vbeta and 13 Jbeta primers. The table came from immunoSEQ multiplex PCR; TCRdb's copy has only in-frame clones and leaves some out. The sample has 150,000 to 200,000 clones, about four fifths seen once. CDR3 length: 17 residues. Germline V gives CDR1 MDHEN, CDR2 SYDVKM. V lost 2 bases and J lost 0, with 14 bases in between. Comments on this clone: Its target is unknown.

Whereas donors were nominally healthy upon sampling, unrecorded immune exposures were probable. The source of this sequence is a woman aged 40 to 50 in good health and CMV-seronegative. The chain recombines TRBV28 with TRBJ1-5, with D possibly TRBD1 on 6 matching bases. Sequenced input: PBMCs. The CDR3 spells CASSLISGHYSNQPQHF. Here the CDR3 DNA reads TGTGCCAGCAGTTTAATATCGGGACACTATAGCAATCAGCCCCAGCATTTT.